This T cell receptor (beta chain) appears in the sequencing data of a study of shared clonotypes between healthy human individuals. Across the study: Serving as donors were two women and three men, whose ages spanned 18 to 49. General study findings and limits: Rarefaction demonstrated incomplete sorted-subset sequencing despite large depth. The study generally estimated greater richness for naive than memory subsets.

A remark on this clone: The antigen remains unidentified. Other DNA sequences in the same sample also yield this CDR3.

TCRdb's copy holds only in-frame clones and misses some; the assay was immunoSEQ multiplex PCR. This table holds more than 2 million clones, about 94% found once. The CDR3 consists of 11 residues. V dropped 3 bases and J dropped 9 bases, with 6 bases sitting between them. In germline, CDR1 is KGHSH, CDR2 LQKENI. The sequence was collected from a young man in good health. This chain connects TRBV18 to TRBJ2-1; D uncertain. The sequencing input was naive CD4+ T cells sorted from blood. Subset in this sample: CD45RA+ positively selected. Written as DNA, the CDR3 is TGTGCCAGCTCACCGTTAGGTGAGCAGTTCTTC. This codes for CASSPLGEQFF.